This TCR beta chain came from a study of tissue T cells after allogeneic stem cell transplantation. Whole-study findings and limits: TCR repertoires tracked anatomic similarity, regardless of disease or transplant status.

As concerns this clone: Its specificity is unknown. The listed genes are named as in mouse. Read sequence stops 1 residue before the CDR3 end, and the germline J gene provides the missing end. Additional DNA sequences in this sample encode the identical CDR3.

Libraries were prepared by immunoSEQ multiplex PCR; TCRdb keeps only in-frame clonotypes and omits some of them. The sample includes 6,500 to 8,000 clones, around half of them seen just once. Sample time point: mouse harvest day 7 after allogeneic transplant. Each mouse received 10^7 T-cell-depleted marrow cells plus 10^6 splenic CD5+ T cells by tail vein. The germline V and J ends were trimmed by 2 bases and 1 base, with 5 bases remaining between them. Germline lookup yields CDR1 KGHPV and CDR2 FQNQEV (reference sequence). The CDR3 sequence is 13 residues long. The receptor's source is a female BALB/c mouse given C57BL/6 T cells with graft-versus-host disease after an allogeneic hematopoietic cell transplant. This chain uses TRBV26 with TRBJ1-1; D ambiguous. Sequencing was carried out using gut tissue. Incomplete CDR3 DNA: TGTGCCAGCAGTCTGCCGGGGAACACAGAAGTCTTC. It specifies CASSLPGNTEVF. The entire CDR3 is CASSLPGNTEVFF.